This TCR beta chain appears in the sequencing data of a study of OX40 agonist ivuxolimab in advanced cancers. Study overall: The patients got ivuxolimab, which is an agonistic anti-OX40 (CD134) antibody. Dose-escalation patients' cancers were hepatocellular carcinoma, melanoma, renal cell or head and neck cancer.

About this clone itself: Antigen unknown.

Findings and limits, study-wide: Circulating CD4+ and CD8+ T cells showed clonal expansion by week 6 at 0.1 to 3.0 mg/kg.

TCRdb keeps only in-frame clones here, not all; method: immunoSEQ multiplex PCR. The sample records about 83,000 clones, roughly 88% being singletons. Autoimmune disease history or systemic immunosuppression barred patients. Germline loops: CDR1 MNHNY, CDR2 SVGAGI (reference sequence). V lost 8 bases and J lost 6, with 13 bases in between. This CDR3 has 12 amino acids. The chain recombines TRBV6-6 with TRBJ1-2; no definite D call. The sample here was CD4+ or CD8+ T cells sorted from blood, taken in a trial of the OX40 agonist ivuxolimab. The source is an adult with an advanced solid tumor such as melanoma, head and neck, liver or kidney cancer. The CDR3 is CASRLAGDGYTF. The CDR3 region has the DNA TGTGCCAGCCGTCTCGCCGGAGATGGCTACACCTTC.